Listed here are 30 T cell receptor beta chains from one sample, sequenced in a study of cytomegalovirus exposure and HLA in healthy donors. The PCR made use of 60 Vbeta and 13 Jbeta primers. Sequencing used immunoSEQ multiplex PCR; TCRdb keeps in-frame clones, though not all of them. The sample carries around 150,000 clones, more than 75% recorded once. The sample comprised PBMCs. The receptors here all came from a girl aged 2-10 years in good health and CMV-seropositive.

The rearrangement uses TRBV5-1 and TRBJ2-3; 12 bases map to TRBD1. V dropped 4 bases and J dropped 4; count of bases not matched to a gene: 4. The length of the CDR3 is 15 residues. Germline V gene sequence: CDR1 SGHRS, CDR2 YFSETQ. The CDR3 bases are TGCGCCAGCAGCCCGGGACAGGGGGCCGCAGATACGCAGTATTTT. As protein: CASSPGQGAADTQYF.

CDR3 bases: TGTGCCTGGAGTGGGACTAGCGGGAGTAGGAGTAGGACAGATACGCAGTATTTT. Translating it yields CAWSGTSGSRSRTDTQYF. The rearrangement uses TRBV30 and TRBJ2-3; TRBD2 matches at 13 bases. The CDR3 sequence is 18 residues long. Germline V gene sequence: CDR1 GTSNPN, CDR2 SVGIG (reference sequence). The V and J ends lost 1 base and 3 bases, in that order; junction bases with no gene match: 10.

The chain joins TRBV30 to TRBJ2-7; 10 positions match TRBD1. V shed 5 bases, J shed 2 bases, and the junction held 6 bases outside the gene matches. The germline gives CDR1 GTSNPN, CDR2 SVGIG (reference sequence). The CDR3 spans 14 residues. The CDR3: CAWAAGTGAYEQYF. Written as DNA, the CDR3 is TGTGCCTGGGCGGCAGGGACAGGGGCCTACGAGCAGTACTTC. The whole variable domain, filled in from reference TRBV30 and TRBJ2-7, reads SQTIHQWPATLVQPVGSPLSLECTVEGTSNPNLYWYRQAAGRGLQLLFYSVGIGQISSEVPQNLSASRPQDRQFILSSKKLLLSDSGFYLCAWAAGTGAYEQYFGPGTRLTVT.

This chain uses TRBV29-1 with TRBJ1-2, with D possibly matching TRBD1 (6 bases). This CDR3 spans 12 amino acids. Trimming stripped 4 bases from V and 3 bases from J, with 9 bases between. Looked up from germline, CDR1 is SQVTM and CDR2 is ANQGSEA. The CDR3 DNA is TGCAGCGTTGCACAGGGCCACTATGGCTACACCTTC. Translation: CSVAQGHYGYTF.

In its sample, this clone was seen once. CDR3 amino acids: CASSHNNHQEISYEQYF. As DNA, the CDR3 is TGCGCCAGCAGCCATAACAATCACCAGGAAATCTCCTACGAGCAGTACTTC. The rearrangement links TRBV23-1 to TRBJ2-7; unclear D gene. TRBV23-1 is noted as an ORF with a role that remains uncertain. V gave up 6 bases and J gave up 0 bases, with 21 bases separating them. The CDR3 covers 17 residues.

This sequence joins TRBV10-3 and TRBJ2-1; 9 bases align to TRBD1. The CDR3 extends over 13 amino acids. After removal of 6 bases from V and 16 bases from J, the junction contained 13 bases not matched to a gene. Germline V lookup: CDR1 ENHRY, CDR2 SYGVKD. The CDR3 loop is CAISAPDGQGIFF. The CDR3 coding sequence is TGTGCCATCAGCGCACCTGATGGACAGGGGATATTCTTC.

This chain joins TRBV27 and TRBJ2-7; 15 bases agree with TRBD2. Per germline, CDR1 MNHEY and CDR2 SMNVEV (reference sequence). With 4 bases clipped from V and 0 bases from J, the junction kept 7 bases outside the gene matches. The CDR3 is 18 amino acids. The CDR3 bases are TGTGCCAGCAGTTCCGGGACTAGCGGGAGGATGGCCTCCTACGAGCAGTACTTC. Amino acids: CASSSGTSGRMASYEQYF.

The V and J genes are TRBV27 and TRBJ2-7; perhaps TRBD2 as D (6 bases). The germline CDR1 and CDR2 sequences are MNHEY and SMNVEV (reference sequence). This CDR3 is built from 12 residues. V gave up 8 bases and J gave up 4 bases, with 12 bases separating them. The CDR3 DNA reads as TGTGCCAGCCGGGACTTAAGTTACGAGCAGTACTTC. Translating gives CASRDLSYEQYF.

V and J are TRBV5-6 and TRBJ2-2; D possibly corresponds to TRBD1 (5 bases). The CDR3 loop spans 15 amino acids. The V end was cut by 2 bases, the J end by 2 bases, with 10 bases between. Germline loops: CDR1 SGHDT, CDR2 YYEEEE. The CDR3 protein is CASSLGASNTGELFF. CDR3 DNA sequence: TGTGCCAGCAGCTTAGGGGCTTCAAACACCGGGGAGCTGTTTTTT.

V usage is TRBV10-3 and J usage is TRBJ2-7, with 9 bases lining up with TRBD1. The CDR3 consists of 15 residues. With 0 bases clipped from V and 6 bases from J, the junction kept 6 bases outside the gene matches. Germline CDR1 reads ENHRY; CDR2 reads SYGVKD. CDR3 protein: CAISESTGGSGEQYF. The CDR3 nucleotides are TGTGCCATCAGTGAGTCGACAGGGGGGTCGGGCGAGCAGTACTTC.

The rearrangement joins TRBV5-1 to TRBJ1-5; D is perhaps TRBD1 (6 bases). The V gene's germline CDR1 is SGHRS and CDR2 YFSETQ. The CDR3 loop spans 16 amino acids. V gave up 0 bases and J gave up 3 bases, with 13 bases separating them. The CDR3 protein is CASSLGLQGNNQPQHF. CDR3 DNA sequence: TGCGCCAGCAGCTTGGGGCTACAGGGAAACAATCAGCCCCAGCATTTT.

The chain couples TRBV15 to TRBJ1-3, with TRBD1 matching over 7 bases. The germline CDR1 and CDR2 sequences are LNHNV and YYDKDF (reference sequence). The CDR3 extends over 15 amino acids. V lost 3 bases, J lost 0 bases, and 2 bases stayed unmatched. CDR3 protein: CATSRDRTSGNTIYF. CDR3 bases: TGTGCCACCAGCAGGGACAGGACCTCTGGAAACACCATATATTTT.

V usage is TRBV7-9 and J usage is TRBJ1-1; a weak D match, TRBD1 (5 bases). Germline loops: CDR1 SEHNR, CDR2 FQNEAQ (reference sequence). V lost 0 bases to trimming and J lost 1 base, with 15 bases between them. The CDR3 sequence is 17 residues long. CDR3 region: CASSLAIQWGGNTEAFF. CDR3 in DNA: TGTGCCAGCAGCTTAGCAATTCAGTGGGGGGGGAACACTGAAGCTTTCTTT.

The V and J genes are TRBV4-1 and TRBJ2-5, with 7 bases fitting TRBD2. Per the germline V gene, CDR1 is MGHRA and CDR2 is YSYEKL. The CDR3 is 16 residues long. The ends lost 3 bases at V and 2 bases at J; junction bases unmatched: 9. This CDR3 reads CASSQRLAGRQETQYF. The CDR3 DNA follows: TGCGCCAGCAGCCAGCGACTAGCTGGGAGACAAGAGACCCAGTACTTC.

V usage is TRBV18 and J usage is TRBJ1-1; possible D gene TRBD1, 5 bases. The CDR3 extends over 15 amino acids. V was pared by 6 bases and J by 1 base, with 15 bases between. Germline CDR1 is KGHSH and CDR2 is LQKENI. The CDR3, as DNA: TGTGCCAGCTCCCCCAAGTGGGGGGGGAACACTGAAGCTTTCTTT. This sequence encodes CASSPKWGGNTEAFF.

V and J are TRBV4-1 and TRBJ2-1; possibly TRBD1 for D (5 bases). The CDR3 loop spans 16 amino acids. Per germline, CDR1 MGHRA and CDR2 YSYEKL. The germline V and J ends were trimmed by 4 bases and 6 bases, with 19 bases remaining between them. CDR3 sequence: CASSLPPRGPSNEQFF. The CDR3 nucleotides are TGCGCCAGCAGCCTGCCCCCTAGGGGCCCCTCCAATGAGCAGTTCTTC.

The genes are TRBV5-1 and TRBJ2-5; 9 bases align to TRBD1. This CDR3 region has 15 residues. V shed 0 bases, J shed 4 bases, and the junction held 4 bases outside the gene matches. Germline V gives CDR1 SGHRS, CDR2 YFSETQ. CDR3 sequence reads: CASSLGTGGGETQYF. In DNA form, the CDR3 reads TGCGCCAGCAGCTTGGGCACAGGGGGCGGAGAGACCCAGTACTTC.

This sequence joins TRBV30 and TRBJ1-1, with D perhaps TRBD1 (6 bases). Germline V CDR1 and CDR2: GTSNPN, SVGIG (reference sequence). The V gene lost 5 bases and the J gene lost 2 bases, with 12 bases spanning the gap. The length of the CDR3 is 13 residues. CDR3 sequence (DNA): TGTGCCTGGCGTCAGGGGAGTAACACTGAAGCTTTCTTT. Amino acid sequence: CAWRQGSNTEAFF.

CDR3 DNA: TGTGCCTGGAGTGGAACGGGCGGTAGTATTAACAGGGTCGGCTACACCTTC. It codes for CAWSGTGGSINRVGYTF. The chain joins TRBV30 to TRBJ1-2; D is possibly TRBD1 (6 bases). V lost 1 base and J 8 bases, leaving 26 bases between the germline ends. The CDR3 is 17 residues long. CDR1 GTSNPN and CDR2 SVGIG come from the germline V gene (reference sequence).

The genes are TRBV28 and TRBJ1-1; D gene unclear. Trimming removed 3 bases at V and 0 bases at J, with 11 bases between. The CDR3 spans 15 residues. The germline gives CDR1 MDHEN, CDR2 SYDVKM. The CDR3 loop is CASSFLSSMNTEAFF. CDR3 coding DNA: TGTGCCAGCAGTTTCCTAAGCTCCATGAACACTGAAGCTTTCTTT.

The V and J genes are TRBV25-1 and TRBJ1-5; D possibly corresponds to TRBD1 (6 bases). Germline V gene sequence: CDR1 MGHDK, CDR2 SYGVNS. CDR3 length equals 14 residues. V lost 3 bases and J lost 6, with 12 bases in between. The CDR3 loop is CASSEGQGSQPQHF. The CDR3 coding sequence is TGTGCCAGCAGTGAGGGGCAGGGGTCTCAGCCCCAGCATTTT.

The chain carries TRBV4-1 and TRBJ2-6; D gene ambiguous. The CDR3 is made up of 16 amino acids. Per germline, CDR1 MGHRA and CDR2 YSYEKL. The V end lost 0 bases, the J end lost 4 bases, and 10 bases lay between the germline ends. The CDR3 loop is CASSQEAGSGANVLTF. Here the CDR3 DNA reads TGCGCCAGCAGCCAAGAGGCCGGGTCCGGGGCCAACGTCCTGACTTTC.

DNA for the CDR3: TGCGCCAGCAGCTTGGCCAGTGATCAGCCCCAGCATTTT. It encodes CASSLASDQPQHF. The J gene is TRBJ1-5, the V gene TRBV5-1, with D uncertain. V was shortened by 0 bases and J by 5 bases, with 6 bases between the two germline ends. The germline CDR1 and CDR2 sequences are SGHRS and YFSETQ. The CDR3 covers 13 residues. Filled out from reference TRBV5-1 and TRBJ1-5, the complete variable domain reads KAGVTQTPRYLIKTRGQQVTLSCSPISGHRSVSWYQQTPGQGLQFLFEYFSETQRNKGNFPGRFSGRQFSNSRSEMNVSTLELGDSALYLCASSLASDQPQHFGDGTRLSIL.

The rearrangement joins TRBV15 to TRBJ1-5; D unclear. With 0 bases removed from V and 1 base from J, the gap between germline ends came to 4 bases. This CDR3 contains 14 residues. Germline lookup yields CDR1 LNHNV and CDR2 YYDKDF (reference sequence). The CDR3 DNA is TGTGCCACCAGCAGAGAACAGAGCAATCAGCCCCAGCATTTT. Amino acid sequence: CATSREQSNQPQHF.

The chain recombines TRBV9 with TRBJ1-1, with unresolved D. This CDR3 is built from 12 residues. V was pared by 4 bases and J by 1 base, with 5 bases between. Per the germline V gene, CDR1 is SGDLS and CDR2 is YYNGEE. CDR3: CASSPGNTEAFF. The DNA for the CDR3 is TGTGCCAGCAGCCCAGGGAACACTGAAGCTTTCTTT.

V usage is TRBV19 and J usage is TRBJ1-4; TRBD1 matches 8 bases. The germline CDR1 and CDR2 sequences are LNHDA and SQIVND (reference sequence). V was pared by 1 base and J by 7 bases, with 17 bases of the junction left unmatched. The length of the CDR3 is 19 residues. In DNA form, the CDR3 reads TGTGCCAGTAGTATAGCATCGGACAGGGTGGCGTTCCATAGTGAAAAACTGTTTTTT. Protein product: CASSIASDRVAFHSEKLFF.

This clone appeared a few times. The chain links TRBV6-4 to TRBJ2-7; TRBD1 matches at 10 bases. CDR3 length equals 15 residues. CDR1 MRHNA and CDR2 SNTAGT come from the germline V gene. V shed 5 bases, J shed 0 bases, and the junction held 4 bases outside the gene matches. CDR3 nucleotides: TGTGCCAGCAGTCCTCGGACAGGGGGCTCCTACGAGCAGTACTTC. Protein sequence: CASSPRTGGSYEQYF.

The chain recombines TRBV30 with TRBJ2-3; D may be TRBD2 (6 bases). From germline, CDR1 is GTSNPN and CDR2 SVGIG (reference sequence). V gave up 5 bases and J gave up 4 bases, with 13 bases separating them. The CDR3 consists of 13 residues. The CDR3 loop reads CAWVEGRADTQYF. CDR3 in DNA: TGTGCCTGGGTGGAGGGTCGAGCAGATACGCAGTATTTT.

The chain carries TRBV9 and TRBJ1-2; 7 nucleotides agree with TRBD1. J gave up 2 bases and V 3 bases, and 4 bases lay outside the gene matches. The CDR3 spans 14 residues. The germline V gene has CDR1 SGDLS and CDR2 YYNGEE. CDR3 sequence (DNA): TGTGCCAGCAGCGGAGGGGACAGCAACTATGGCTACACCTTC. Protein product: CASSGGDSNYGYTF.

The chain links TRBV5-4 to TRBJ2-7, with 10 bases fitting TRBD2. Germline CDR1 reads SGHNT; CDR2 reads YYREEE (reference sequence). V shed 0 bases and J 5 bases; nucleotides not matched to a gene: 2. The CDR3 is 14 amino acids. CDR3 sequence: CASSLVAGGDEQYF. CDR3 DNA: TGTGCCAGCAGCTTGGTAGCGGGAGGCGACGAGCAGTACTTC.